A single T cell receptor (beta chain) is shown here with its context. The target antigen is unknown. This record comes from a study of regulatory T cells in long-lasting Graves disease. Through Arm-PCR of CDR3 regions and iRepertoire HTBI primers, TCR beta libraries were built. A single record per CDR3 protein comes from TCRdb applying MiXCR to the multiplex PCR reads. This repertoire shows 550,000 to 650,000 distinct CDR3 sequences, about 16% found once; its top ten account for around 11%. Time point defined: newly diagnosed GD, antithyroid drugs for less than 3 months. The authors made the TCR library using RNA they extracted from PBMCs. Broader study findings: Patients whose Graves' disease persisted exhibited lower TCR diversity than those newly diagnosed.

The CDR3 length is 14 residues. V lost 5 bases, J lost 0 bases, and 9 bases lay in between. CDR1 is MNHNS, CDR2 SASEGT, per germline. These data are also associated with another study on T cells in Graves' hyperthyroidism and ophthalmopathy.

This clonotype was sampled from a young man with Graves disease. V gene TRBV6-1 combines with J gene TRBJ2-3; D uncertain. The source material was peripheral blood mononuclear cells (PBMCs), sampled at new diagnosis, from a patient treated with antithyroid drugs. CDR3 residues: CASSPNFSTDTQYF. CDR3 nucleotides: TGTGCCAGCAGTCCCAATTTTAGCACAGATACGCAGTATTTT.